A single sample is the source of the 2 T cell receptor beta chains below, sequenced in a study of shared clonotypes between healthy human individuals. Sequencing used immunoSEQ multiplex PCR; TCRdb keeps in-frame clones, though not all of them. The profile shows some 79,000 clones, roughly three fifths of them singletons. The material sequenced was memory CD8+ T cells sorted from blood. Regarding subset: CD45RO+ cells pooled with CCR7-negative TemRA cells. These receptors came from a man aged 25 to 40 in good health.

This sequence joins TRBV11-2 and TRBJ2-1; TRBD1 is a possible D gene (6 bases). The CDR3 totals 16 residues. Trimming shortened V by 5 bases and J by 1 base, and 15 bases separated the two germline ends. Germline assignment: CDR1 SGHAT and CDR2 FQNNGV. The CDR3 spells CASSRLRGWSYNEQFF. CDR3 sequence (DNA): TGTGCCAGCAGCCGTTTAAGGGGGTGGTCCTACAATGAGCAGTTCTTC. The full variable domain, with the rest looked up from reference TRBV11-2 and TRBJ2-1, is EAGVAQSPRYKIIEKRQSVAFWCNPISGHATLYWYQQILGQGPKLLIQFQNNGVVDDSQLPKDRFSAERLKGVDSTLKIQPAKLEDSAVYLCASSRLRGWSYNEQFFGPGTRLTVL.

The chain links TRBV19 to TRBJ1-1; D is perhaps TRBD1 (5 bases). Germline assignment: CDR1 LNHDA and CDR2 SQIVND (reference sequence). V was trimmed by 3 bases and J by 13 bases, leaving 24 bases between them. The length of the CDR3 is 15 residues. The CDR3 DNA is TGTGCCAGTAGTATTTCAGGGAGTTCCCCCGTGGAATGTTTCTTT. Translation gives CASSISGSSPVECFF.